Detailed here is one TCR beta chain. This CDR3 has 16 amino acids. The V end lost 5 bases, the J end lost 1 base, and 17 bases lay between the germline ends. Germline CDR1 reads SNHLY; CDR2 reads FYNNEI. In the original processing: The assay estimated nucleated cells by amplifying reference gene primers. Measured with immunoSEQ multiplex PCR; TCRdb has only the in-frame clones, and not every one. The V and J calls and clone size were taken over from that table, and D and trimming were inferred from the DNA. This table has over 350,000 clones, 87% appearing once. These data are taken from a study of blood T cell repertoires in COVID-19.

What was sequenced was PBMCs or T cells enriched from blood (not recorded which). The chain is built from TRBV2 and TRBJ1-1, with D unresolved. The source is a woman under 30 with acute COVID-19. CDR3 nucleotides: TGTGCCAGCAGTAGAAGTGGTGGCAGGCCGAACACTGAAGCTTTCTTT. Residues: CASSRSGGRPNTEAFF. The whole variable domain, filled in from reference TRBV2 and TRBJ1-1, reads EPEVTQTPSHQVTQMGQEVILRCVPISNHLYFYWYRQILGQKVEFLVSFYNNEISEKSEIFDDQFSVERPDGSNFTLKIRSTKLEDSAMYFCASSRSGGRPNTEAFFGQGTRLTVV.